This section outlines one TCR beta chain sequence together with its context. The data were taken from a study of cytomegalovirus exposure and HLA in healthy donors. Study context: Early released data comprised about 85 million unique TCRs from HLA-typed donors.

In the PCR, 60 Vbeta and 13 Jbeta primers were used. Sequencing was performed with immunoSEQ multiplex PCR; in TCRdb, only in-frame clones are kept and a portion is missing. The sample carries fewer than 95,000 clones, approximately 83% recorded once. The V end lost 1 base, the J end lost 4 bases, and 22 bases lay between the germline ends. CDR3 size: 19 residues. Germline CDR1 reads SGHVS; CDR2 reads FNYEAQ. The sample comprised PBMCs. The genes are TRBV7-6 and TRBJ2-2, with TRBD2 as a possible D gene (6 bases). The origin of this receptor is a man aged 35-49 years in good health and CMV-seronegative. This CDR3 is CASSLGGPRRAVGTGELFF. The CDR3 DNA sequence: TGTGCCAGCAGCTTAGGAGGCCCAAGGAGGGCCGTGGGCACCGGGGAGCTGTTTTTT.